What follows are 8 T cell receptor beta chains derived from one specimen sequenced in a study of regulatory T cells in long-lasting Graves disease. Time point given: newly diagnosed GD, antithyroid drugs for less than 3 months. Generation of the TCR library employed RNA extracted from PBMCs. Investigators prepared the TCR beta libraries by applying iRepertoire HTBI primers and Arm-PCR of CDR3 regions. In TCRdb, the multiplex PCR reads were re-called with MiXCR into one record per CDR3 protein. Of hundreds of thousands of distinct CDR3 sequences listed, approximately 15% are singletons. These data were likewise used in another study, on T cells in Graves' hyperthyroidism and ophthalmopathy.

The sample consisted of peripheral blood mononuclear cells (PBMCs), taken at new diagnosis, from a patient treated with antithyroid drugs. These receptors were taken from a woman aged 30 to 39 with Graves disease.

This clonotype has a handful of counts. The chain couples TRBV20-1 to TRBJ2-1; D not resolved. Germline CDR1 reads DFQATT; CDR2 reads SNEGSKA (reference sequence). CDR3 size: 13 residues. For the CDR3, the DNA is TGCAGCCACGGCGGTAGCTCCTACAATGAGCAGTTCTTC. Encoded protein: CSHGGSSYNEQFF.

This clonotype was found many times. The genes are TRBV28 and TRBJ2-7; a possible D gene is TRBD2 (5 bases). V was cut by 5 bases and J by 8 bases, with 19 bases left in between. CDR1 MDHEN and CDR2 SYDVKM come from the germline V gene. The CDR3 runs 14 residues. DNA of the CDR3: TGTGCCAGCAGTCCACCCCAATCGTACGGGAAGCAGTACTTC. Residues: CASSPPQSYGKQYF. The variable domain in full, completed from reference TRBV28 and TRBJ2-7, reads DVKVTQSSRYLVKRTGEKVFLECVQDMDHENMFWYRQDPGLGLRLIYFSYDVKMKEKGDIPEGYSVSREKKERFSLILESASTNQTSMYLCASSPPQSYGKQYFGPGTRLTVT.

This rearrangement joins TRBV6-2 or TRBV6-3 to TRBJ1-4; D remains unclear. The CDR3 has 17 residues. The germline V gene encodes CDR1 MNHEY and CDR2 SVGEGT. V lost 6 bases, J lost 0 bases, and 17 bases lay in between. The CDR3 is CASSREGIHTTNEKLFF. The CDR3 DNA follows: TGTGCCAGCAGCCGGGAAGGAATACATACAACTAATGAAAAACTGTTTTTT.

A few counts support this clonotype. Here the CDR3 reads CASSRGTLSYEQYF. The CDR3 DNA reads as TGTGCCAGCAGCCGCGGGACACTCTCCTACGAGCAGTACTTC. The chain links TRBV6-1 to TRBJ2-7, with D possibly being TRBD1 or TRBD2 (6 bases each). The CDR3 runs to 14 residues. Germline CDR1 and CDR2: MNHNS and SASEGT. V lost 6 bases and J 0 bases, leaving 12 bases between the germline ends.

Only a few counts were recorded for this clonotype. V usage is TRBV6-5 and J usage is TRBJ2-6; tentative D call: TRBD2 (6 bases). This CDR3 region has 17 residues. V gave up 0 bases and J gave up 1 base, with 10 bases separating them. The germline CDR1 and CDR2 sequences are MNHEY and SVGAGI. CDR3: CASSYSVGGSGANVLTF. The CDR3 DNA reads as TGTGCCAGCAGTTACTCTGTCGGGGGTTCTGGGGCCAACGTCCTGACTTTC.

This chain joins TRBV27 and TRBJ1-4; 8 positions match TRBD1. The CDR3 sequence is 15 residues long. Germline CDR1 MNHEY, CDR2 SMNVEV (reference sequence). V was clipped by 5 bases and J by 8 bases; unmatched bases: 10. As DNA, the CDR3 is TGTGCCAGCAGTCTCCGACAGGGGAGGGGGGAAAAACTGTTTTTT. Translated: CASSLRQGRGEKLFF.

CDR3 sequence reads: CAWSVGSETQYF. The CDR3 DNA reads as TGTGCCTGGAGTGTGGGATCGGAGACCCAGTACTTC. This chain connects TRBV30 to TRBJ2-5, with D unclear. The CDR3 sequence is 12 residues long. CDR1 and CDR2 from the germline V gene are GTSNPN and SVGIG (reference sequence). Trimming took off 0 bases at V and 5 bases at J, with 7 bases between the two ends.

The table lists this clonotype with a few counts. This rearrangement joins TRBV18 to TRBJ2-3; D remains ambiguous. The CDR3 runs to 13 residues. Germline V gives CDR1 KGHSH, CDR2 LQKENI. The ends were cut back, 6 bases at V and 6 bases at J, with 13 bases in the middle. CDR3 DNA: TGTGCCAGCTCTTCACCTAACGGGGATACGCAGTATTTT. Amino acid sequence: CASSSPNGDTQYF.